The 19 T cell receptor beta chains below were found in one sample sequenced in a study of Graves' ophthalmopathy and Graves' hyperthyroidism. Amplified TCR beta CDR3 regions were obtained using RNA transcripts as template. RT-PCR was first run with HTBI primers, then multiplex PCR in a second round. TCRdb independently ran MiXCR on the multiplex PCR reads; one entry per CDR3 protein. In the table there are over a million distinct CDR3 sequences, 35% to 40% of which are singletons. Sequenced input: peripheral blood or thyroid tissue (not recorded which). These receptors came from an adult man with Graves' hyperthyroidism.

The V and J genes are TRBV10-3 and TRBJ2-7; D is unresolved. The CDR3 runs 14 residues. From germline, CDR1 is ENHRY and CDR2 SYGVKD. Trimming cost V 10 bases and J 2 bases, with 18 bases left between them. The chain's CDR3 is CATTPRHGAYEQYF. The CDR3 bases are TGTGCCACCACGCCCCGGCACGGAGCCTACGAGCAGTACTTC.

This clonotype was observed a handful of times. V usage is TRBV7-9 and J usage is TRBJ2-7; TRBD1 matches 8 bases. Germline loops: CDR1 SEHNR, CDR2 FQNEAQ (reference sequence). This CDR3 is 15 amino acids long. V dropped 5 bases and J dropped 0; count of bases not matched to a gene: 6. CDR3 residues: CASSPVTGDSYEQYF. DNA for the CDR3: TGTGCCAGCAGCCCTGTGACAGGGGACTCCTACGAGCAGTACTTC.

This sequence joins TRBV7-2 and TRBJ1-6, with 9 bases that match TRBD1. Germline loops: CDR1 SGHTA, CDR2 FQGNSA. The CDR3 is 16 amino acids. J gave up 10 bases and V 4 bases, and 11 bases lay outside the gene matches. In DNA, the CDR3 is TGTGCCAGCAGCTCACCAGGACAGGGGCTAGGGTCACCCCTCCACTTT. It encodes CASSSPGQGLGSPLHF.

This clonotype was detected ten times or more. The rearrangement links TRBV11-2 to TRBJ2-7; TRBD2 aligns across 7 bases. Losses at the gene ends were 5 bases for V and 5 bases for J; bases not matched to a gene: 9. Germline loops: CDR1 SGHAT, CDR2 FQNNGV. The CDR3 is 14 amino acids. CDR3 nucleotides: TGTGCCAGCAGCCCCTCGGGACTACCCCACGAGCAGTACTTC. This encodes CASSPSGLPHEQYF.

This clonotype was counted at least ten times. V usage is TRBV5-5 and J usage is TRBJ2-5, with 7 bases matching TRBD1. J gave up 13 bases and V 4 bases, and 13 bases lay outside the gene matches. Germline V gene sequence: CDR1 SGHKS, CDR2 YYEKEE (reference sequence). This CDR3 has 13 residues. CDR3 region: CASSPFTGEVTYF. Here the CDR3 DNA reads TGTGCCAGCAGCCCCTTTACAGGGGAAGTTACGTACTTC.

The chain's CDR3 is CASSADHNQPQHF. The CDR3 DNA reads as TGTGCCAGTAGTGCCGACCACAATCAGCCCCAGCATTTT. The V call is TRBV19, the J call TRBJ1-5; no reliable D call. V was cut by 5 bases and J by 3 bases, with 8 bases left in between. The CDR3 is made up of 13 amino acids. Germline-derived CDR1 and CDR2 are LNHDA and SQIVND (reference sequence). Filled out from reference TRBV19 and TRBJ1-5, the complete variable domain reads DGGITQSPKYLFRKEGQNVTLSCEQNLNHDAMYWYRQDPGQGLRLIYYSQIVNDFQKGDIAEGYSVSREKKESFPLTVTSAQKNPTAFYLCASSADHNQPQHFGDGTRLSIL.

This clonotype was counted ten times or more. This chain joins TRBV19 and TRBJ1-1; D remains unclear. The CDR3 contains 14 residues. Germline CDR1 reads LNHDA; CDR2 reads SQIVND (reference sequence). Trimming removed 7 bases from V and 6 bases from J, with 18 bases in between. CDR3 DNA: TGTGCCAGTAACGACCGGCGGGTGTGGGCTGAAGCTTTCTTT. It encodes CASNDRRVWAEAFF.

This clonotype was counted many times. The rearrangement uses TRBV29-1 and TRBJ1-1; a possible D gene is TRBD1 (6 bases). The CDR3 covers 14 residues. In germline, CDR1 is SQVTM, CDR2 ANQGSEA. V was trimmed by 6 bases and J by 0 bases, leaving 14 bases between them. The CDR3 DNA follows: TGCAGCGTCGCACAGGGAATTGTGAACACTGAAGCTTTCTTT. This sequence encodes CSVAQGIVNTEAFF.

The table lists this clonotype with a count of one. V usage is TRBV20-1 and J usage is TRBJ1-3, with a tentative D call TRBD1 (6 bases). The CDR3 sequence is 15 residues long. V lost 0 bases, J lost 4 bases, and 13 bases lay in between. Germline V gene data show CDR1 as DFQATT and CDR2 as SNEGSKA (reference sequence). The CDR3 loop is CSARDSYRDGNTIYF. The DNA of the CDR3 is TGCAGTGCTAGAGACAGCTACAGGGACGGAAACACCATATATTTT.

To note about this clonotype: The CDR3 does not end in the conserved phenylalanine or tryptophan, so this is likely a read error. This rearrangement joins TRBV5-1 to TRBJ2-6; possible D gene TRBD1, 6 bases. The CDR3 runs to 17 residues. CDR1 and CDR2 from the germline V gene are SGHRS and YFSETQ. The ends were cut back, 3 bases at V and 3 bases at J, with 16 bases in the middle. The CDR3 bases are TGCGCCAGCAGCTCCATTCAGGGGACAATTGGGGCCAACGTCCTGACTTCC. Translation gives CASSSIQGTIGANVLTS.

Ten or more counts support this clonotype. The V and J genes are TRBV7-2 and TRBJ2-2, with 9 bases fitting TRBD1. The V and J ends lost 5 bases and 4 bases, in that order; junction bases with no gene match: 5. Looked up from germline, CDR1 is SGHTA and CDR2 is FQGNSA. The CDR3 has 15 amino acids. CDR3 region: CASSLTGGGTGELFF. The CDR3 region has the DNA TGTGCCAGCAGCCTAACAGGGGGCGGCACCGGGGAGCTGTTTTTT.

The chain joins TRBV27 to TRBJ2-7; 7 bases match TRBD1. The CDR3 is 15 amino acids. Germline loops: CDR1 MNHEY, CDR2 SMNVEV (reference sequence). V lost 5 bases and J lost 2; bases outside the gene matches: 9. The CDR3 DNA is TGTGCCAGCAGTCCGACACAGGGGCCGACCTACGAGCAGTACTTC. Amino acid sequence: CASSPTQGPTYEQYF.

The table lists this clonotype with many counts. The rearrangement uses TRBV29-1 and TRBJ1-2; D call uncertain. Germline loops: CDR1 SQVTM, CDR2 ANQGSEA. The CDR3 covers 15 residues. Trimming took 1 base from V and 8 from J, leaving 20 bases between them. The CDR3 loop reads CSVEARAPELGGYTF. The CDR3 DNA is TGCAGCGTTGAAGCCCGGGCCCCCGAGTTGGGAGGCTACACCTTC.

This clonotype was found many times. The gene calls are TRBV10-3 and TRBJ1-2; possible D gene TRBD1, 5 bases. CDR3 length equals 14 residues. The V and J ends lost 4 bases and 4 bases respectively, with 13 bases between them. Looked up from germline, CDR1 is ENHRY and CDR2 is SYGVKD. CDR3 in amino acids: CAISGIQVSYGYTF. CDR3 DNA sequence: TGTGCCATCAGTGGGATACAGGTTAGCTATGGCTACACCTTC.

This chain uses TRBV15 with TRBJ1-6, with D possibly being TRBD1 (5 bases). The CDR3 runs 17 residues. Trimming shortened V by 0 bases and J by 10 bases, and 19 bases separated the two germline ends. Germline V gene sequence: CDR1 LNHNV, CDR2 YYDKDF (reference sequence). The DNA for the CDR3 is TGTGCCACCAGCAGAGATCTTGGTGCCAGGGAGAACTCACCCCTCCACTTT. Translated, it gives CATSRDLGARENSPLHF.

J is TRBJ2-5 and V is TRBV5-4; TRBD2 matches at 7 bases. V lost 0 bases, J lost 1 base, and 6 bases stayed unmatched. The CDR3 is made up of 16 amino acids. The V gene's germline CDR1 is SGHNT and CDR2 YYREEE (reference sequence). The CDR3, as DNA: TGTGCCAGCAGCTTGGGCCGGTCTAGCGGCCAAGAGACCCAGTACTTC. The encoded protein is CASSLGRSSGQETQYF.

This clonotype was observed at least ten times. V is TRBV25-1 and J is TRBJ2-7, with D uncertain. V was shortened by 3 bases and J by 6 bases, with 21 bases between the two germline ends. CDR3 length equals 16 residues. Germline CDR1 and CDR2: MGHDK and SYGVNS. CDR3 in amino acids: CASSEFHTVRMGEQYF. The CDR3 nucleotides are TGTGCCAGCAGTGAGTTCCATACAGTCCGGATGGGCGAGCAGTACTTC.

This clonotype appeared once. V gene TRBV7-9 combines with J gene TRBJ1-2; no clear D. V lost 3 bases, J lost 4 bases, and 15 bases lay in between. CDR3 length: 15 amino acids. Germline CDR1 is SEHNR and CDR2 is FQNEAQ (reference sequence). The CDR3 DNA follows: TGTGCCAGCAGCTTTTCAGGTGGTGGGGTCTATGGCTACACCTTC. Protein: CASSFSGGGVYGYTF.

This sequence joins TRBV6-2 or TRBV6-3 and TRBJ2-7, with a tentative D call TRBD1 (5 bases). Per germline, CDR1 MNHEY and CDR2 SVGEGT. The CDR3 has 13 amino acids. Trimming shortened V by 5 bases and J by 6 bases, and 14 bases separated the two germline ends. The CDR3 region has the DNA TGTGCCAGCAGTCTCCCAGGGTTGAGCGAGCAGTACTTC. Residues: CASSLPGLSEQYF.